This T cell receptor (beta chain) was obtained from a study of CD8+ T cells in alopecia areata. Overall study: A 6-month period off drug followed tofacitinib, which lasted 6 to 18 months.

PBMCs, the starting material, were the source of sorted CD4+ and CD8+ T cells. Reverse transcription of extracted RNA yielded cDNA, which provided the sequencing template. Assay used: immunoSEQ multiplex PCR; TCRdb lists only in-frame clones, some missing. The sample has about 130,000 clones; approximately 58% are singletons. The CDR3 is 11 residues long. CDR1 is SGHVS and CDR2 is FQNEAQ in the germline V gene. The V gene lost 10 bases and the J gene lost 7 bases, with 14 bases spanning the gap. The receptor was derived from a human donor with alopecia areata. The rearrangement links TRBV7-8 to TRBJ2-7; possibly TRBD2 for D (5 bases). The sequencing here drew on CD4+ T cells sorted from blood, taken at week 0. This CDR3 is CATREVGEQYF. Written as DNA, the CDR3 is TGTGCCACCCGGGAAGTGGGGGAGCAGTACTTC. Based on the CDR3 plus reference TRBV7-8 and TRBJ2-7, the full variable domain is GAGVSQSPRYKVAKRGQDVALRCDPISGHVSLFWYQQALGQGPEFLTYFQNEAQLDKSGLPSDRFFAERPEGSVSTLKIQRTQQEDSAVYLCATREVGEQYFGPGTRLTVT.